This T cell receptor beta chain was identified in a study of tissue T cells after allogeneic stem cell transplantation. Findings of the study overall: Blood and spleen captured only part of the tissue TCR repertoire. TCR repertoires tracked anatomic similarity, regardless of disease or transplant status.

CDR1 KGHPV and CDR2 FQNQEV come from the germline V gene (reference sequence). The CDR3 extends over 12 amino acids. The V end lost 2 bases, the J end lost 1 base, and 1 base lay between the germline ends. CDR3 sequences, V/J genes, frequencies and template counts came from survey-depth TCRbeta sequencing. This table comes from immunoSEQ multiplex PCR, and its TCRdb copy is limited to in-frame clones, with some not included. Among some 3,200 clones, 40% to 50% were seen once, and the ten largest hold roughly 30%. Indicated time point: mouse harvest day 14 after allogeneic transplant. Each mouse received 10^7 T-cell-depleted marrow cells plus 10^6 splenic CD5+ T cells by tail vein. B6 (H2b) cells into BALB/c (H2d) mice; tissues taken at day 7 or 14. Details on this clone: Its target is unknown. Mouse gene names and germline throughout. The read ends 1 residue shy of where the CDR3 ends; the end is completed using the germline J gene.

Sequenced: gut tissue. The sequence came from a female BALB/c mouse given C57BL/6 T cells with graft-versus-host disease after an allogeneic hematopoietic cell transplant. The rearrangement uses TRBV26 and TRBJ2-3, with D unclear. The CDR3 loop reads CASSLRAETLYF. The sequenced CDR3 bases are TGTGCCAGCAGTCTGCGTGCAGAAACGCTGTAT.